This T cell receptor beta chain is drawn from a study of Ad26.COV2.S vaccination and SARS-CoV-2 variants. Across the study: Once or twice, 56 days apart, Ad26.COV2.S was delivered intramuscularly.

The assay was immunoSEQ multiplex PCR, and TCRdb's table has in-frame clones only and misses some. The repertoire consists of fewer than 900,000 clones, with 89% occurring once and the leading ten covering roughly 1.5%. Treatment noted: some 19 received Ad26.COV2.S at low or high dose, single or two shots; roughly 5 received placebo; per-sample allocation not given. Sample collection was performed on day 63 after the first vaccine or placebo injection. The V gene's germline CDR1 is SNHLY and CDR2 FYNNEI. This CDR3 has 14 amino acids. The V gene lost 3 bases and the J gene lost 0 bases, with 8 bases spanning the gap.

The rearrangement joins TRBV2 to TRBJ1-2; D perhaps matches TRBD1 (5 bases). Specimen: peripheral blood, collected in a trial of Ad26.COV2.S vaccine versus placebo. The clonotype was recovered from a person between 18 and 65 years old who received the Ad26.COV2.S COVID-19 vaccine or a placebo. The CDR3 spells CASSEWTTNYGYTF. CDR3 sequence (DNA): TGTGCCAGCAGTGAGTGGACAACTAACTATGGCTACACCTTC.